The entry that follows covers one T cell receptor beta chain sequence. Its antigen is not known. The V end was cut by 5 bases, the J end by 0 bases, with 16 bases between. CDR3 length: 16 amino acids. This sample stems from a study of T cells after yellow fever vaccination. Study-level points and caveats: Peaking on day 5 versus 15, the secondary response was faster but weaker.

Generation of TCR cDNA used 5'RACE template switching (which added a universal primer site and UMIs). TCRdb used MiXCR to reprocess the 5' RACE reads, holding one entry per CDR3 protein. Here the sample spans some 300,000 distinct CDR3 sequences, roughly 10% being singletons. This sequence was found in a man between 18 and 29 years old who received the YFV17D yellow fever vaccine. Material: CD4+ T cells sorted from PBMCs, obtained 45 days after the yellow fever booster vaccination. The V and J genes are TRBV12-3 or TRBV12-4 and TRBJ2-5; maybe TRBD2 (5 bases). The CDR3 loop reads CASSLRTRLYQETQYF. The CDR3 DNA is TGTGCCAGCAGTCTTCGGACTCGGCTGTACCAAGAGACCCAGTACTTC.